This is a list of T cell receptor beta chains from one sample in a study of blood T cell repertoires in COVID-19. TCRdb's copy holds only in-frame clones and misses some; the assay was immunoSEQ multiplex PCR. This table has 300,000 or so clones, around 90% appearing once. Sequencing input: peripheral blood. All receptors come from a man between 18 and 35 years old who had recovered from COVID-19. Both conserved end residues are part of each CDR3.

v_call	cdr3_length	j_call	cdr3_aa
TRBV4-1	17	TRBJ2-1	CASSHNPGTSSYNEQFF
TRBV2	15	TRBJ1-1	CASRPRGVMSTEAFF
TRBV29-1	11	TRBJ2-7	CSVNHNYEQYF
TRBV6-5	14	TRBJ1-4	CASSPTATNEKLFF
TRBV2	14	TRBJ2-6	CASSGGAGANVLTF
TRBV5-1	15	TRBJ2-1	CASNEGASSYNEQFF
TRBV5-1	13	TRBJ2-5	CASSFGVQETQYF
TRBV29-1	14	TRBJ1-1	CSVEIGQVNTEAFF
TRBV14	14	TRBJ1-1	CASSHGGPNTEAFF
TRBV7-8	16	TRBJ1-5	CASTPQTQDSNQPQHF
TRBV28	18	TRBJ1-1	CASSLIQGQGLMNTEAFF
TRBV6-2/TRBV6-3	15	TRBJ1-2	CASSWGQGPNYGYTF
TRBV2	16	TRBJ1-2	CASSEGALGGNYGYTF
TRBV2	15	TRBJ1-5	CASSGDSLSNQPQHF
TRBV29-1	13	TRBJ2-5	CSVEGASGGPQYF
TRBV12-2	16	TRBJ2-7	CASRLVTGTAIYEQYF
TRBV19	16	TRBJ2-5	CASSLGVGGYQETQYF
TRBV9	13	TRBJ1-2	CASSVGGSYGYTF
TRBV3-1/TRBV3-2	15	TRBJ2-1	CASTRDIGSYNEQFF
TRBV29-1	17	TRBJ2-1	CSVLAIKPGLATNEQFF
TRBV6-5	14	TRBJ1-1	CASSYLAGNTEAFF
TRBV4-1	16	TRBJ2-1	CASSQHDIVSYNEQFF
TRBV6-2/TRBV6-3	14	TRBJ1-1	CASSYGTGNTEAFF
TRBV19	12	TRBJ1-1	CASTTGGTEAFF
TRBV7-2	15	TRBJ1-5	CASSTSGESNQPQHF
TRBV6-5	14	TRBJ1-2	CASRPQGKAYGYTF